Listed below are T cell receptor beta chains from one sample, sequenced in a study of shared clonotypes between healthy human individuals. The method was immunoSEQ multiplex PCR; TCRdb's version includes in-frame clones alone and lacks a portion of them. The sample yields about 2.4 million clones, more than 85% seen once. Sequences were obtained from naive CD4+ T cells from PBMCs. These receptors came from a man younger than 35 in good health. Some clones in this sample may be carry-over from other donors' samples. The CDR3 runs from the conserved cysteine through the conserved F or W. The order of the fields is clone size, V gene, CDR3 protein. Not all rows give a size; the values are once, few, many and, for expanded clones, a class.

>once|TRBV7-2
CASSLAWGRQYEQYF
>.|TRBV5-4
CASSLMNPGRPGYTF
>once|TRBV7-6
CASSLTSGNTIYF
>.|TRBV6-1
CASSLGQGAGQPQHF
>once|TRBV27
CASSPGQGRNTQYF
>.|TRBV6-1
CASSAEFSNTEAFF
>.|TRBV5-4
CASSQAGLGGPGSCFF
>few|TRBV9
CASSGSGSSYNEQFF
>.|TRBV7-2
CASSPIPGTF
>.|TRBV29-1
CSVVKSYATEAFF
>.|TRBV10-1
CASNRGPGNTIYF
>.|TRBV7-6
CASSLRGGRDEKLFF
>.|TRBV6-6
CASSGQTSNQPQHF
>.|TRBV20-1
CSVSGANVLTF
>.|TRBV28
CASSKGQLYSNQPQHF
>.|TRBV30
CAWSQGWEAFF
>once|TRBV18
CASPPAGNTIYF
>.|TRBV6-5
CASSYSGGLPDTQYF
>.|TRBV30
CAWSILAGAYNEQFF
>.|TRBV7-8
CASSSLAGGTSYEQYF
>.|TRBV18
CASSPDRFYGYTF
>.|TRBV6-5
CASSPTQGVGGYTF
>.|TRBV5-1
CASSFSQRETQYF
>.|TRBV11-2
CASSSLQDLGELFF
>.|TRBV7-5
CARSLEFGGWETQYF
>once|TRBV11-2
CASSQTSGGYNEQFF